This TCR beta chain was sequenced during a study of T cells expressing NK-cell markers. Whole-study results and caveats: The study did not resolve the HCMV specificity of expanded NKG2C+ T cell clones. The share of CD8+ T cells held by dominant NKG2C+ clonotypes was 1.0-7.0% in 5 or 6 donors.

Germline loops: CDR1 SGHRS, CDR2 YFSETQ. The CDR3 length is 14 residues. Beta-chain TCR cDNA was generated via 5'RACE template switching with UMIs. TCRdb re-analyzed the 5' RACE reads; it lists each CDR3 protein once, without DNA. The sample has under 600,000 distinct CDR3 sequences. On this clonotype itself: Its antigen is currently unknown.

Source material: blood T cells: a sorted CD56 or NKG2C T cell subset, CD4+ or CD8+ T cells, or bulk PBMC T cells (not recorded which). The chain couples TRBV5-1 to TRBJ2-3. This sequence was found in a woman in her forties or fifties in good health. The CDR3 reads CASSLVLEMDTQYF.